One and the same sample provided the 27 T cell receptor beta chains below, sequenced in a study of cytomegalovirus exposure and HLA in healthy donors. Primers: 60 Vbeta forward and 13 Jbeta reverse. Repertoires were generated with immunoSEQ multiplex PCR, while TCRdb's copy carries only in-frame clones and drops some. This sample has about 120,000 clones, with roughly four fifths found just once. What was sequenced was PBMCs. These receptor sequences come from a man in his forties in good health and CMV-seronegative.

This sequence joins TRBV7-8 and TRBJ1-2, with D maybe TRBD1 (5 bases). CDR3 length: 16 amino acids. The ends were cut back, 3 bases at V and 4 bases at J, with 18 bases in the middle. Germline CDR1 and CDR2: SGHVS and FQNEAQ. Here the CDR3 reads CASSFFGVGASYGYTF. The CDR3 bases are TGTGCCAGCAGCTTTTTCGGTGTTGGGGCCAGCTATGGCTACACCTTC.

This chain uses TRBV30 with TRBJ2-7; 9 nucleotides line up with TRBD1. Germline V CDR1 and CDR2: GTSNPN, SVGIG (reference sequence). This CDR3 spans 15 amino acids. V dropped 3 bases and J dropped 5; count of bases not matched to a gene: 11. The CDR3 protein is CAWRIRWGQGNEQYF. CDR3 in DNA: TGTGCCTGGAGAATAAGATGGGGACAGGGAAACGAGCAGTACTTC.

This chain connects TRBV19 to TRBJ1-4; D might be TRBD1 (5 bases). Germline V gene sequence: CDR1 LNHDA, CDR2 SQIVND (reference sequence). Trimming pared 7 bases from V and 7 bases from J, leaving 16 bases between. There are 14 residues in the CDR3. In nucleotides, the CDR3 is TGTGCCAGTACCGCCGGGACTGTTGGTGAAAAACTGTTTTTT. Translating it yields CASTAGTVGEKLFF.

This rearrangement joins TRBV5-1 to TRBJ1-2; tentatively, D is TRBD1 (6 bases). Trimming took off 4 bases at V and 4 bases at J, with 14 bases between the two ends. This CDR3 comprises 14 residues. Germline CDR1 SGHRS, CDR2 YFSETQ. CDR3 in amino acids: CASSAQGFVYGYTF. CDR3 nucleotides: TGCGCCAGCAGCGCACAGGGTTTTGTCTATGGCTACACCTTC.

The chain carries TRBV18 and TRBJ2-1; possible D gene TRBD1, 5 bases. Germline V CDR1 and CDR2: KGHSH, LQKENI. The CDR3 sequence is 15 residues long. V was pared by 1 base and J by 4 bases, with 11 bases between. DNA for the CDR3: TGTGCCAGCTCACCACGGCCAGGACAATACAATGAGCAGTTCTTC. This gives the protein CASSPRPGQYNEQFF.

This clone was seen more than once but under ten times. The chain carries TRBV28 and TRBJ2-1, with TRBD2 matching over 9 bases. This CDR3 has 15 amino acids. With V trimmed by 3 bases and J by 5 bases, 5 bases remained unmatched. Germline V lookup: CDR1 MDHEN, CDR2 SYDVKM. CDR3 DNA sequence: TGTGCCAGCAGTTTCGAGGGACTAGCAAACAATGAGCAGTTCTTC. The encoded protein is CASSFEGLANNEQFF.

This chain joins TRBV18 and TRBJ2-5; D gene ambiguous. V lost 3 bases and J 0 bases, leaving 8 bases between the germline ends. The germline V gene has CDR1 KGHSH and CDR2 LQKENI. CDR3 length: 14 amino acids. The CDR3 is CASSPTRYQETQYF. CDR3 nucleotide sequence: TGTGCCAGCTCACCGACGAGGTACCAAGAGACCCAGTACTTC.

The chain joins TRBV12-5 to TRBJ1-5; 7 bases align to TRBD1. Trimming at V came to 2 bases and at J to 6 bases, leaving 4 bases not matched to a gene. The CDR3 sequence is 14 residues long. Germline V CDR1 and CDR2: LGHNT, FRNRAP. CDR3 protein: CASGLPQGFQPQHF. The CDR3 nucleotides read TGTGCTAGTGGTTTGCCACAGGGGTTTCAGCCCCAGCATTTT.

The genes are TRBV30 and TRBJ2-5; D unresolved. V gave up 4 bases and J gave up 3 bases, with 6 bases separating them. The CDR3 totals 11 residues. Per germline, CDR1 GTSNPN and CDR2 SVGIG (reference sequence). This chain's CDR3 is CAWTLEETQYF. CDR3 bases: TGTGCCTGGACCCTCGAAGAGACCCAGTACTTC.

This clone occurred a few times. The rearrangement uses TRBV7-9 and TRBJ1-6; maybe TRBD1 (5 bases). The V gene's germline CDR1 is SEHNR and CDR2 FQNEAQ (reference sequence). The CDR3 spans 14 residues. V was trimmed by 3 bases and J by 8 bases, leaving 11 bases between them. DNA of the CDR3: TGTGCCAGCAGCTTTGGGGCAGATGATTCACCCCTCCACTTT. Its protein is CASSFGADDSPLHF.

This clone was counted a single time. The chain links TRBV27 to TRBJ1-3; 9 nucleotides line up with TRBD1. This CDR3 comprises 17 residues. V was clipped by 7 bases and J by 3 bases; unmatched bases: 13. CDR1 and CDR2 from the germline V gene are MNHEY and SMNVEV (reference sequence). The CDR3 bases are TGTGCCAGCAAGAGGACAGGGGTGAACGTACTTGGAAACACCATATATTTT. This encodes CASKRTGVNVLGNTIYF.

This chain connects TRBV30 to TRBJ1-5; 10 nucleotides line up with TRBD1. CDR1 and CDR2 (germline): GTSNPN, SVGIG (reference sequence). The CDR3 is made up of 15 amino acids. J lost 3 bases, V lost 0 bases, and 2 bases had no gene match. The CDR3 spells CAWSVGQGVNQPQHF. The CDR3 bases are TGTGCCTGGAGTGTAGGACAGGGGGTCAATCAGCCCCAGCATTTT.

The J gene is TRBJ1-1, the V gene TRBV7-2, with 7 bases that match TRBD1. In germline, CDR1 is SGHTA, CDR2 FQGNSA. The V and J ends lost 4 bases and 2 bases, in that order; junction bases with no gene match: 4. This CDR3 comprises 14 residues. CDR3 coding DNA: TGTGCCAGCAGCTCATACAGGGGTAACACTGAAGCTTTCTTT. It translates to CASSSYRGNTEAFF.

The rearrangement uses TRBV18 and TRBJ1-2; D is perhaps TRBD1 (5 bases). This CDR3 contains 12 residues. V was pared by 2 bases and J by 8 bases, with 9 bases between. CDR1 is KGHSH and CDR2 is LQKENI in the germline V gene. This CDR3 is CASSPGTFGYTF. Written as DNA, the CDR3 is TGTGCCAGCTCACCAGGGACTTTCGGCTACACCTTC. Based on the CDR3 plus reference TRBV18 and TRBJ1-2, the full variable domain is NAGVMQNPRHLVRRRGQEARLRCSPMKGHSHVYWYRQLPEEGLKFMVYLQKENIIDESGMPKERFSAEFPKEGPSILRIQQVVRGDSAAYFCASSPGTFGYTFGSGTRLTVV.

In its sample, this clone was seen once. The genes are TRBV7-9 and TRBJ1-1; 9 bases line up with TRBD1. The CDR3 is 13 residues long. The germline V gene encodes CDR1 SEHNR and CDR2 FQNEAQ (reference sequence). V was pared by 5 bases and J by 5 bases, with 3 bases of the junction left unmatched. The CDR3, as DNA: TGTGCCAGCAGCCAACAGGGGGCGACTGAAGCTTTCTTT. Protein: CASSQQGATEAFF.

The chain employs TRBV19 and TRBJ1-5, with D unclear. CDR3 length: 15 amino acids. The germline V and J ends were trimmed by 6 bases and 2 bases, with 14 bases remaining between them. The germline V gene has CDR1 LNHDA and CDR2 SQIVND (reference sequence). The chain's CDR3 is CASSEGGSGNQPQHF. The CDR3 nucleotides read TGTGCCAGTAGCGAGGGAGGGAGCGGCAATCAGCCCCAGCATTTT.

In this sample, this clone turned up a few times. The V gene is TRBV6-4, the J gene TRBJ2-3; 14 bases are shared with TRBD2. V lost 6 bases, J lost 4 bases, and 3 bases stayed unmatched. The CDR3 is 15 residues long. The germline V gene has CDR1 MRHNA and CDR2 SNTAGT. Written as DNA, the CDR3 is TGTGCCAGCAGCCCGACTAGCGGGGGGGCAGATACGCAGTATTTT. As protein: CASSPTSGGADTQYF.

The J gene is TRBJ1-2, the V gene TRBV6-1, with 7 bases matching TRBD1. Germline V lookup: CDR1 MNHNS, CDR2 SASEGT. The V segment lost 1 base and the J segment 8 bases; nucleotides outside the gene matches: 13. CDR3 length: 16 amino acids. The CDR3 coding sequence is TGTGCCAGCAGTGAAGTCCCGCGGACAGGTGCTAAGGGCTACACCTTC. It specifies CASSEVPRTGAKGYTF.

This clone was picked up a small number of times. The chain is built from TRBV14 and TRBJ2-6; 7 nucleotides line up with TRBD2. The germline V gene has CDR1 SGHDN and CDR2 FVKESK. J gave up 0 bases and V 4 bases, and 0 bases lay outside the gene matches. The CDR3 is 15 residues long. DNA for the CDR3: TGTGCCAGCAGCCCGGGGGGCTCTGGGGCCAACGTCCTGACTTTC. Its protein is CASSPGGSGANVLTF.

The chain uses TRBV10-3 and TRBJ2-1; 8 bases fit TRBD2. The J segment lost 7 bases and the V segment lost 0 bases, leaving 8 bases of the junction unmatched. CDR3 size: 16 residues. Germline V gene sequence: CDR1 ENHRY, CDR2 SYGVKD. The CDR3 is CAISESPAGASNEQFF. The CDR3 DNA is TGTGCCATCAGTGAGTCGCCAGCGGGGGCCTCAAATGAGCAGTTCTTC.

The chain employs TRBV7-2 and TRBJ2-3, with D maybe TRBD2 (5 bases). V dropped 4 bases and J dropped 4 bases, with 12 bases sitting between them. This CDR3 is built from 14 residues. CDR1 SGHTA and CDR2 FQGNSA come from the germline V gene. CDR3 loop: CASSSPPRADTQYF. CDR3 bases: TGTGCCAGCAGCTCCCCGCCGAGGGCAGATACGCAGTATTTT. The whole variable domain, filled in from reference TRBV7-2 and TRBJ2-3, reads GAGVSQSPSNKVTEKGKDVELRCDPISGHTALYWYRQSLGQGLEFLIYFQGNSAPDKSGLPSDRFSAERTGGSVSTLTIQRTQQEDSAVYLCASSSPPRADTQYFGPGTRLTVL.

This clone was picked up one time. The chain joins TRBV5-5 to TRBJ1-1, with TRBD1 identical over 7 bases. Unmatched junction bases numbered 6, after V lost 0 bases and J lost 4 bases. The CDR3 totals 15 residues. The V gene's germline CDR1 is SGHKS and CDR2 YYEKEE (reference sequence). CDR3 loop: CASSLAPTGTTEAFF. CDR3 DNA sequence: TGTGCCAGCAGCTTGGCCCCGACAGGGACCACTGAAGCTTTCTTT.

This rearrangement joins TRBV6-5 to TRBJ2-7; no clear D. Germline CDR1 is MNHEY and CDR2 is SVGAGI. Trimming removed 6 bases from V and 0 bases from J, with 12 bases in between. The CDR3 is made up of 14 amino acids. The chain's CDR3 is CASRYTALSYEQYF. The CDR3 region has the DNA TGTGCCAGCAGGTACACAGCCCTCTCCTACGAGCAGTACTTC.

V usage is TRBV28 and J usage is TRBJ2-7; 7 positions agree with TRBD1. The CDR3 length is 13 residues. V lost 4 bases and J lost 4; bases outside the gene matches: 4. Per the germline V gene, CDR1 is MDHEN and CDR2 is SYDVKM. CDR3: CASSSHRGYEQYF. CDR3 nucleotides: TGTGCCAGCAGTTCCCACAGGGGTTACGAGCAGTACTTC.

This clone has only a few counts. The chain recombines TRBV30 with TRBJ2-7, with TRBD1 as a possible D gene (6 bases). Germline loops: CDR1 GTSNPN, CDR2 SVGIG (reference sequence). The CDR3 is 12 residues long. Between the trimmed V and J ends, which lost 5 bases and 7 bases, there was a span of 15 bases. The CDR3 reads CAWGQTNLEQYF. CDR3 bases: TGTGCCTGGGGACAGACGAATCTAGAGCAGTACTTC.

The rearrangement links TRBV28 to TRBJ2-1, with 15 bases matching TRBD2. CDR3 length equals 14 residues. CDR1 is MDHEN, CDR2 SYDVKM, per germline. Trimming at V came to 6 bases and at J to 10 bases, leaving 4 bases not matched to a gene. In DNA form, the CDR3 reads TGTGCCAGCAGGCTGGGACTAGCGGGGGGAGAGCAGTTCTTC. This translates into CASRLGLAGGEQFF.

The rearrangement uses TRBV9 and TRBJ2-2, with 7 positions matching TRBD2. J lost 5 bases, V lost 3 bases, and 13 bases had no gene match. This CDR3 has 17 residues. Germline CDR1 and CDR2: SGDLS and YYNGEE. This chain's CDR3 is CASSEGGSSVRTGELFF. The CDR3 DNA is TGTGCCAGCAGCGAGGGAGGGTCCTCTGTTCGGACCGGGGAGCTGTTTTTT.